The 18 T cell receptor beta chains presented below share a single source sample, sequenced in a study of OX40 agonist ivuxolimab in advanced cancers. Using immunoSEQ multiplex PCR, the repertoire was profiled, and TCRdb retains in-frame clones only, with some absent. The sample lists some 76,000 clones; nearly 95% were seen once. Sequencing was performed on CD4+ or CD8+ T cells sorted from blood, taken in a trial of the OX40 agonist ivuxolimab. All receptors derive from an adult with an advanced solid tumor such as melanoma, head and neck, liver or kidney cancer.

The genes are TRBV5-6 and TRBJ2-3; tentatively, D is TRBD2 (6 bases). Germline CDR1 is SGHDT and CDR2 is YYEEEE. The CDR3 covers 15 residues. Trimming cost V 0 bases and J 5 bases, with 13 bases left between them. The CDR3 is CASSLAGLARDTQYF. CDR3 coding DNA: TGTGCCAGCAGCTTGGCTGGGCTAGCGAGAGATACGCAGTATTTT.

V gene TRBV18 combines with J gene TRBJ2-5; 9 bases agree with TRBD1. This CDR3 contains 16 residues. Germline V gene data show CDR1 as KGHSH and CDR2 as LQKENI. V lost 3 bases and J lost 2; bases outside the gene matches: 7. The CDR3 reads CASSPTEGQGQETQYF. The DNA of the CDR3 is TGTGCCAGCTCACCTACCGAGGGACAGGGACAAGAGACCCAGTACTTC.

This clone appeared once. The CDR3 here is CASSLVKLPSQETQYF. CDR3 nucleotide sequence: TGCGCCAGCAGCTTGGTGAAGCTACCCTCTCAAGAGACCCAGTACTTC. The V and J genes are TRBV5-1 and TRBJ2-5; no reliable D call. With 0 bases removed from V and 2 bases from J, the gap between germline ends came to 14 bases. The length of the CDR3 is 16 residues. Germline CDR1 reads SGHRS; CDR2 reads YFSETQ.

The J gene is TRBJ2-1, the V gene TRBV18; 9 nucleotides align to TRBD2. CDR1 and CDR2 from the germline V gene are KGHSH and LQKENI. CDR3 length: 14 residues. Trimming took 6 bases from V and 8 from J; bases not matched to a gene: 8. In nucleotides, the CDR3 is TGTGCCAGCTCGCCGGGACTAGCTACGGATGAGCAGTTCTTC. Residues: CASSPGLATDEQFF.

The chain is built from TRBV27 and TRBJ2-5, with D perhaps matching TRBD1 (6 bases). V lost 5 bases, J lost 3 bases, and 13 bases lay in between. The CDR3 has 14 amino acids. Germline CDR1 is MNHEY and CDR2 is SMNVEV (reference sequence). CDR3 bases: TGTGCCAGCAGTCCACTGACAGGAGAAGAGACCCAGTACTTC. Residues: CASSPLTGEETQYF.

The V gene is TRBV19, the J gene TRBJ1-5; no definite D call. The V end was cut by 9 bases, the J end by 2 bases, with 17 bases between. The CDR3 contains 15 residues. The V gene's germline CDR1 is LNHDA and CDR2 SQIVND (reference sequence). CDR3 DNA: TGTGCCAGCAGGCCCGTCGGGCCCCGCAATCAGCCCCAGCATTTT. Its protein is CASRPVGPRNQPQHF.

The rearrangement links TRBV10-3 to TRBJ1-3; 7 nucleotides match TRBD1. The CDR3 spans 15 residues. Germline V gives CDR1 ENHRY, CDR2 SYGVKD. J was trimmed by 4 bases and V by 3 bases; bases with no gene match: 6. In DNA form, the CDR3 reads TGTGCCATCAGTGACCCTGACAGGGAGGGAAACACCATATATTTT. This gives the protein CAISDPDREGNTIYF.

This chain joins TRBV2 and TRBJ2-3, with TRBD2 matching over 10 bases. The CDR3 has 15 residues. V was pared by 2 bases and J by 2 bases, with 1 base of the junction left unmatched. CDR1 SNHLY and CDR2 FYNNEI come from the germline V gene. The CDR3 loop is CASSELAGDTDTQYF. CDR3 in DNA: TGTGCCAGCAGTGAACTAGCGGGAGACACAGATACGCAGTATTTT. Variable domain in full (rest from reference TRBV2 and TRBJ2-3): EPEVTQTPSHQVTQMGQEVILRCVPISNHLYFYWYRQILGQKVEFLVSFYNNEISEKSEIFDDQFSVERPDGSNFTLKIRSTKLEDSAMYFCASSELAGDTDTQYFGPGTRLTVL.

The rearrangement uses TRBV7-2 and TRBJ2-3, with TRBD2 matching over 12 bases. The CDR3 spans 19 residues. Per the germline V gene, CDR1 is SGHTA and CDR2 is FQGNSA. V was pared by 0 bases and J by 2 bases, with 9 bases of the junction left unmatched. The CDR3 here is CASSLALSLAGGITDTQYF. In nucleotides, the CDR3 is TGTGCCAGCAGCTTAGCGCTCAGTCTAGCGGGGGGGATCACAGATACGCAGTATTTT.

The rearrangement uses TRBV30 and TRBJ2-7, with D perhaps TRBD1 or TRBD2 (6 bases each). Deletions cut 0 bases from V and 4 bases from J, with 16 bases between. CDR3 length equals 15 residues. Germline CDR1 reads GTSNPN; CDR2 reads SVGIG (reference sequence). For the CDR3, the DNA is TGTGCCTGGAGTGTAGGTCCGGGGGCGGCTTACGAGCAGTACTTC. Its protein is CAWSVGPGAAYEQYF. Filled out from reference TRBV30 and TRBJ2-7, the complete variable domain reads SQTIHQWPATLVQPVGSPLSLECTVEGTSNPNLYWYRQAAGRGLQLLFYSVGIGQISSEVPQNLSASRPQDRQFILSSKKLLLSDSGFYLCAWSVGPGAAYEQYFGPGTRLTVT.

This clone occurred a few times. The rearrangement links TRBV18 to TRBJ2-3, with 7 bases that match TRBD1. The length of the CDR3 is 17 residues. The germline gives CDR1 KGHSH, CDR2 LQKENI. The V gene end was trimmed by 3 bases and the J gene end by 0 bases; junction bases not matched to a gene: 9. Here the CDR3 DNA reads TGTGCCAGCTCACCGACGGGGACAGCCGCTAGCACAGATACGCAGTATTTT. It yields the protein CASSPTGTAASTDTQYF.

The rearrangement joins TRBV4-1 to TRBJ1-2; D remains unclear. V lost 4 bases and J 8 bases, leaving 32 bases between the germline ends. Germline CDR1 is MGHRA and CDR2 is YSYEKL. The CDR3 covers 19 residues. The CDR3 sequence: CASSLSVGMRAEDPGGYTF. For the CDR3, the DNA is TGCGCCAGCAGCCTAAGTGTGGGGATGAGGGCCGAGGACCCGGGGGGCTACACCTTC.

This chain connects TRBV4-3 to TRBJ1-4; TRBD1 matches 7 bases. Germline-derived CDR1 and CDR2 are LGHNA and YSLEER. The CDR3 totals 15 residues. V shed 1 base, J shed 7 bases, and the junction held 6 bases outside the gene matches. The CDR3: CASSQGQGGSEKLFF. Written as DNA, the CDR3 is TGCGCCAGCAGCCAAGGACAGGGAGGGAGTGAAAAACTGTTTTTT.

The genes are TRBV5-4 and TRBJ2-1, with D uncertain. Germline V lookup: CDR1 SGHNT, CDR2 YYREEE (reference sequence). The CDR3 is 13 residues long. The germline V and J ends were trimmed by 1 base and 3 bases, with 5 bases remaining between them. CDR3 coding DNA: TGTGCCAGCAGCTTGTCTAGCTACAATGAGCAGTTCTTC. The encoded protein is CASSLSSYNEQFF. Looking up the rest from reference TRBV5-4 and TRBJ2-1 gives the full variable domain: ETGVTQSPTHLIKTRGQQVTLRCSSQSGHNTVSWYQQALGQGPQFIFQYYREEENGRGNFPPRFSGLQFPNYSSELNVNALELDDSALYLCASSLSSYNEQFFGPGTRLTVL.

This chain connects TRBV27 to TRBJ2-7; D gene ambiguous. V was trimmed by 6 bases and J by 0 bases, leaving 9 bases between them. This CDR3 has 13 amino acids. Germline V CDR1 and CDR2: MNHEY, SMNVEV (reference sequence). CDR3 nucleotide sequence: TGTGCCAGCAGATCCTATAGCTCCTACGAGCAGTACTTC. The encoded protein is CASRSYSSYEQYF.

V usage is TRBV27 and J usage is TRBJ2-5, with 12 positions matching TRBD1. Germline values: CDR1 MNHEY, CDR2 SMNVEV (reference sequence). This CDR3 contains 15 residues. V was clipped by 3 bases and J by 4 bases; unmatched bases: 3. CDR3 amino acids: CASSLGQGAGETQYF. CDR3 bases: TGTGCCAGCAGTTTGGGACAGGGGGCTGGAGAGACCCAGTACTTC.

The chain employs TRBV9 and TRBJ1-2; D is undetermined. The germline V and J ends were trimmed by 0 bases and 4 bases, with 16 bases remaining between them. The CDR3 is made up of 16 amino acids. Germline CDR1 reads SGDLS; CDR2 reads YYNGEE. DNA of the CDR3: TGTGCCAGCAGCGTAGACGAGGGATTACAACCCTATGGCTACACCTTC. Translating it yields CASSVDEGLQPYGYTF. The entire variable domain, with the rest obtained from reference TRBV9 and TRBJ1-2, is as follows: DSGVTQTPKHLITATGQRVTLRCSPRSGDLSVYWYQQSLDQGLQFLIQYYNGEERAKGNILERFSAQQFPDLHSELNLSSLELGDSALYFCASSVDEGLQPYGYTFGSGTRLTVV.

J is TRBJ2-3 and V is TRBV29-1, with TRBD2 identical over 13 bases. This CDR3 is 16 amino acids long. CDR1 and CDR2 from the germline V gene are SQVTM and ANQGSEA. The junction had 6 bases not matched to a gene; V was cut back by 6 bases and J by 0 bases. In DNA, the CDR3 is TGCAGCGTGGGACTAGCGGGGCTATTTAGCACAGATACGCAGTATTTT. Encoded protein: CSVGLAGLFSTDTQYF.